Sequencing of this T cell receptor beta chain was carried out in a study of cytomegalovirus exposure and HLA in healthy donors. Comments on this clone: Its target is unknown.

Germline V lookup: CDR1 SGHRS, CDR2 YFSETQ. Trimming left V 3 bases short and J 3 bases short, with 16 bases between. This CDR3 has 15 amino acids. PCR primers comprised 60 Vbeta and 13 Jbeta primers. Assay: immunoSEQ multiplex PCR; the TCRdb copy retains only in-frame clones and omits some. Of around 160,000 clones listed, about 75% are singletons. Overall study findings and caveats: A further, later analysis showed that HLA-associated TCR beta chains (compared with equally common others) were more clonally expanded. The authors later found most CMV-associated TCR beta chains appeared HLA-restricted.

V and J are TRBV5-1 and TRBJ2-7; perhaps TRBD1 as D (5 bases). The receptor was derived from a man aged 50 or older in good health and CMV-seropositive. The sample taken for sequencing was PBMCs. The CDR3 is CASSSNTGALYEQYF. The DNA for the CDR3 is TGCGCCAGCAGCTCGAACACAGGAGCACTCTACGAGCAGTACTTC.